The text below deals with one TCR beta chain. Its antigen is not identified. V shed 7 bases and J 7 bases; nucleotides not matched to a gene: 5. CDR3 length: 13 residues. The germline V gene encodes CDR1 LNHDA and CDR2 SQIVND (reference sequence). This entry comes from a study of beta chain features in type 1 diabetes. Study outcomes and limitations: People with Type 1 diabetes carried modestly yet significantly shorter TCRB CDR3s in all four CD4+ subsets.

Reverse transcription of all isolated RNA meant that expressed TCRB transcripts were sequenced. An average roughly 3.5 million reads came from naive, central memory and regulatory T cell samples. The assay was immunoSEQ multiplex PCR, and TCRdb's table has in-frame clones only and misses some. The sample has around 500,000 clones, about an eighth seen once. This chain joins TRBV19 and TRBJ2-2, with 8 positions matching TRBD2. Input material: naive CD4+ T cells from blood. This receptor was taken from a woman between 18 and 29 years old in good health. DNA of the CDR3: TGTGCCAGTACGGGACTAGTGGGCGGGGAGCTGTTTTTT. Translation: CASTGLVGGELFF.